This T cell receptor beta chain comes out of a study of blood T cell repertoires in COVID-19 (dated by TCRdb to 2018 to 2020). Background on the whole study: Samples covering the acute and convalescent phases of COVID-19 were provided by collaborators in the United States, Italy and Spain. The prospective study material was composed of cDNA or gDNA derived from T cells, B-cell-depleted T cells, or PBMCs. Subjects who had been exposed to COVID-19, were actively infected with it, or had recovered from it provided the deeply sampled blood TCRbeta repertoires that made up the dataset. The repertoires were released in a freely available public database meant as a resource for research on the immune response to SARS-CoV-2. Samples came from the ongoing ImmuneRACE study (first 160 participants) plus 1,254 subjects from 6 global collaborators. Nearly every sample came with metadata listing a de-identified subject ID, COVID-19 status, age in years and sex. Where available, HLA class I and class II types were taken from metadata supplied by the sample provider and were not determined by assay-based typing. General findings and caveats noted by the study authors: The quantity of clinical and demographic metadata differed by source and by participant and was supplied without curation.

Concerning this clone: Its specific antigen is unknown. No much larger clonotype is one base removed from it; base qualities were not supplied.

The immunoSEQ Assay, a bias-controlled multiplex PCR, was used to amplify TCRbeta CDR3 regions from genomic DNA. Processing in the source paper ran as follows. The number of nucleated cells in each sample was estimated from the amplification of reference gene primers within the assay. To quantify the absolute abundance of each unique TCRbeta CDR3 rearrangement, sequence reads were collapsed and filtered. Productive Simpson clonality was computed per sample as the square root of Simpson's diversity index over productive rearrangements. The table was pulled from immuneACCESS by TCRdb, which kept in-frame rearrangements only. Such tables lose some clones; where checked, under half of the loss comes from unresolved V genes, and the rest has no known cause. The V and J calls and clone size were taken over from that table, and D and trimming were inferred from the DNA. The sample table holds some 120,000 clones, of which roughly 84% were seen once. The biggest ten clones account for approximately 12% of the sample.

Another Seattle source contributed samples from volunteer blood donors who had recovered from COVID-19. Collaborating institutions collected whole blood in K2EDTA tubes following their own protocols. For TCRbeta analysis, collaborator samples were shipped as frozen whole blood, as isolated PBMCs, or as DNA extracted from either sample type. This TCR was recovered from a woman in her twenties or thirties who had recovered from COVID-19. The specimen sequenced was peripheral blood.

In nucleotide form, the sequence is TGCGCCAGCAGATCCGGGACAGCGGCGGAGGGGCAGTACTTC. Its coded protein is CASRSGTAAEGQYF. The V gene is TRBV5-1 and the J gene is TRBJ2-7; the D gene is possibly TRBD1, with 7 bases matching. V loses 5 bases of germline sequence and J loses 9 bases, and the interval between the two ends is 21 bases. Its CDR3 holds 14 amino acids, cysteine through phenylalanine. Only CDR3 DNA is held: 42 bases, read in frame from base 1. The germline V gene provides CDR1 SGHRS and CDR2 YFSETQ.